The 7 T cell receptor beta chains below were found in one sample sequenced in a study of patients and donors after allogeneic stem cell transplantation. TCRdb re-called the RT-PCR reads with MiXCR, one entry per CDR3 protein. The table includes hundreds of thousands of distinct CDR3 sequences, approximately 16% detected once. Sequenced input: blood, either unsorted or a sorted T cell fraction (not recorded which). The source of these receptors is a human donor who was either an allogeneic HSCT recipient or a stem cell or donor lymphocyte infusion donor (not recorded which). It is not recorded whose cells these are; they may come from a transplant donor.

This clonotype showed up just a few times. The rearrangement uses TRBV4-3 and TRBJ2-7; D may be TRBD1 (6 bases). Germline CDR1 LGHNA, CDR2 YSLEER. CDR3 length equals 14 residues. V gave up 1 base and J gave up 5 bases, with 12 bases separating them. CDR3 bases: TGCGCCAGCAGCCAAGGGTCAGGGGCGGACGAGCAGTACTTC. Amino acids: CASSQGSGADEQYF.

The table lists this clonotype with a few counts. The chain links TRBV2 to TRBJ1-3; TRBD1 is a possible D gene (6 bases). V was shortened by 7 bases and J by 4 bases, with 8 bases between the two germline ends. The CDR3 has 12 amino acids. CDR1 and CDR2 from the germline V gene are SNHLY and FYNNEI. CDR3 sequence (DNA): TGTGCCAGCAAAGACAGGGGAAACACCATATATTTT. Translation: CASKDRGNTIYF.

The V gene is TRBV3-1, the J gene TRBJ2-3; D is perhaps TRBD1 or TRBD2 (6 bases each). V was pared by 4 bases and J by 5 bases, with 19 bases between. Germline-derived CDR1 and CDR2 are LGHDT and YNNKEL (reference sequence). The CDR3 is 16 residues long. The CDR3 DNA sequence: TGTGCCAGCAGCCCGAAGCGACCGAAGGGGGGAGATACGCAGTATTTT. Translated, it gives CASSPKRPKGGDTQYF.

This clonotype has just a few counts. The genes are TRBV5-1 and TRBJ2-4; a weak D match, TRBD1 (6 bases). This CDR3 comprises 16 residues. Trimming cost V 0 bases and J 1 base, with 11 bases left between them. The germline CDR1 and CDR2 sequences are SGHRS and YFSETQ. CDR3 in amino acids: CASSLGQGLAKNIQYF. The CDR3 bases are TGCGCCAGCAGCTTGGGGCAGGGGCTTGCCAAAAACATTCAGTACTTC.

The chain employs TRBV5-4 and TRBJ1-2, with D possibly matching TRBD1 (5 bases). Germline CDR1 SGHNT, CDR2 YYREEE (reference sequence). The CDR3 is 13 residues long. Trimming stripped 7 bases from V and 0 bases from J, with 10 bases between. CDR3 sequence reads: CASRGYPNYGYTF. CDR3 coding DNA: TGTGCCAGCCGGGGGTACCCTAACTATGGCTACACCTTC. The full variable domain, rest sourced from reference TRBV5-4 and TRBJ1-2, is ETGVTQSPTHLIKTRGQQVTLRCSSQSGHNTVSWYQQALGQGPQFIFQYYREEENGRGNFPPRFSGLQFPNYSSELNVNALELDDSALYLCASRGYPNYGYTFGSGTRLTVV.

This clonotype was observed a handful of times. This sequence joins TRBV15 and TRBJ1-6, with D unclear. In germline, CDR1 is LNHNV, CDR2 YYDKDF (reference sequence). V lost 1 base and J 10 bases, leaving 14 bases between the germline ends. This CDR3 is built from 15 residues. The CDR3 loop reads CATSRVPGIRSPLHF. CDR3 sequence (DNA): TGTGCCACCAGCAGAGTACCGGGAATCAGGTCACCCCTCCACTTT.

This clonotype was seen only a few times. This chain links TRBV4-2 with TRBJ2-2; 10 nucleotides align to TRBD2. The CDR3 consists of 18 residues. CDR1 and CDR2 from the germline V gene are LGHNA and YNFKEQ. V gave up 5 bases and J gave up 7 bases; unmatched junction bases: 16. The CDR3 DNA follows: TGTGCCAGCAGCTCAAGCCGAACGAGCGGGAGGGCCGGCGGGGAGCTGTTTTTT. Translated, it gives CASSSSRTSGRAGGELFF.